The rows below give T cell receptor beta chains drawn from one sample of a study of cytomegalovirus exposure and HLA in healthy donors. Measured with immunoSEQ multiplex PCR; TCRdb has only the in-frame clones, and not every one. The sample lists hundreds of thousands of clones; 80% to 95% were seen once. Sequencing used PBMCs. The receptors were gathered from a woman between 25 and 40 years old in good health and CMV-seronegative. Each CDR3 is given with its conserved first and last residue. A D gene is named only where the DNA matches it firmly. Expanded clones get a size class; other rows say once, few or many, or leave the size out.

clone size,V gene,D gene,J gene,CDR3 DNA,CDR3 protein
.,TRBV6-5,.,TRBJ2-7,TGTGCCAGCAGTAACACGGGAACCTACGAGCAGTACTTC,CASSNTGTYEQYF
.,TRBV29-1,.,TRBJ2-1,TGCAGCGTGACGGGACGTTACAATGAGCAGTTCTTC,CSVTGRYNEQFF
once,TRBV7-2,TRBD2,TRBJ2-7,TGTGCCAGCAGCTTAGCGTTACTAGCGGGAGGGCCTCTAGACGAGCAGTACTTC,CASSLALLAGGPLDEQYF
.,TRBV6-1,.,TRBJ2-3,TGTGCCAGCTCGTCGGCGCCTGGCACCACAGATACGCAGTATTTT,CASSSAPGTTDTQYF
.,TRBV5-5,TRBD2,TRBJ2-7,TGTGCCAGCAGCTCGCGGGAGAGAGGCTACGAGCAGTACTTC,CASSSRERGYEQYF
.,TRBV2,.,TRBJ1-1,TGTGCCAGCAGTGACGCGGTAAGGCAGAACACTGAAGCTTTCTTT,CASSDAVRQNTEAFF
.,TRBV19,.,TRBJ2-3,TGTGCCAGTAGTAAGAGGGGGGACAGCACAGATACGCAGTATTTT,CASSKRGDSTDTQYF
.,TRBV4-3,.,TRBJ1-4,TGCGCCAGCAGCCCCGGGACTTCCCCAGATGAAAAACTGTTTTTT,CASSPGTSPDEKLFF
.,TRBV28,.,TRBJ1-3,TGTGCCAGCAGCCCCTTTTTGGCCGCCTCTGGAAACACCATATATTTT,CASSPFLAASGNTIYF
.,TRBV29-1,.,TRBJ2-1,TGCAGCGTCCCCGAACCCTACAATGAGCAGTTCTTC,CSVPEPYNEQFF
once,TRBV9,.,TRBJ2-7,TGTGCCAGCAGCGTAGAGGGCAGTTACTACGAGCAGTACTTC,CASSVEGSYYEQYF
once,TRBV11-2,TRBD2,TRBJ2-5,TGTGCCAGCAGCCAAACTAGCGGGAGTATGAGGACCCAGTACTTC,CASSQTSGSMRTQYF
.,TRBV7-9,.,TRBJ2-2,TGTGCCAGCAGCTTACCTCAGAACACCGGGGAGCTGTTTTTT,CASSLPQNTGELFF
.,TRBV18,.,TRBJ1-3,TGTGCCAGCTCACCGTTCGGACGGGCGAGCTCTGGAAACACCATATATTTT,CASSPFGRASSGNTIYF
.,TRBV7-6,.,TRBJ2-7,TGTGCCAGCAGCCCAAACCCCCTTATAGGGGACGAGCAGTACTTC,CASSPNPLIGDEQYF
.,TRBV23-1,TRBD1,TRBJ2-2,TGCGCCAGCAGTCCTTGGGACAGGGCTATTAGGGAGCTGTTTTTT,CASSPWDRAIRELFF
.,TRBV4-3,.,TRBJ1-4,TGCGCCAGCAGCCCTCAGACAGGATGGAGTGAAAAACTGTTTTTT,CASSPQTGWSEKLFF
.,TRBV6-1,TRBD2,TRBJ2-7,TGTGCCAGCAGTGACCCTAGCGGGAGGGCTTACGAGCAGTACTTC,CASSDPSGRAYEQYF
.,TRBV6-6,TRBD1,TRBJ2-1,TGTGCCAGCAGTTACGACAGGGGGCTTGTGGATGAGCAGTTCTTC,CASSYDRGLVDEQFF
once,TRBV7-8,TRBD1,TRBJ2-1,TGTGCCAGCAGCTTAGGCACGGGACAGGACTACAATGAGCAGTTCTTC,CASSLGTGQDYNEQFF
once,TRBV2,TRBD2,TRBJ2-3,TGTGCCAGCTCCCGGGAGGGGGGGAGCACAGATACGCAGTATTTT,CASSREGGSTDTQYF
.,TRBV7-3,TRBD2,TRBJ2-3,TGTGCCAGCAGCTTACGGGCAGCGGGAGGGCCCTTGGATACGCAGTATTTT,CASSLRAAGGPLDTQYF
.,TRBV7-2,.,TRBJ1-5,TGTGCCAGCAGCTTAGAATGGACAGATCAGCCCCAGCATTTT,CASSLEWTDQPQHF
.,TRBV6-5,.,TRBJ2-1,TGTGCCAGCAGTTACGTGGGAAGGGGGGATGAGCAGTTCTTC,CASSYVGRGDEQFF
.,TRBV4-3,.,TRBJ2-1,TGCGCCAGCAGCCACCCAGATAGGGCCAATGAGCAGTTCTTC,CASSHPDRANEQFF
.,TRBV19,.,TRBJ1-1,TGTGCCAGTAGTATAGGGGTGAACACTGAAGCTTTCTTT,CASSIGVNTEAFF
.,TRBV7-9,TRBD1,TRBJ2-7,TGTGCCAGCAGCCCGAGTGAGAGGGGGCGCCACGAGCAGTACTTC,CASSPSERGRHEQYF
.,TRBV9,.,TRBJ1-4,TGTGCCAGCAGCGCGGGAGACAGAGATAATGAAAAACTGTTTTTT,CASSAGDRDNEKLFF
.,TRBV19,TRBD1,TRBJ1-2,TGTGCCATAGACAGGGGAATAGGCTATGGCTACACCTTC,CAIDRGIGYGYTF
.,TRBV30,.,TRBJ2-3,TGTGCCTGGAGTCGAGGGGGCACAGATACGCAGTATTTT,CAWSRGGTDTQYF
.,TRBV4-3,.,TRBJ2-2,TGCGCCAGCAGCCAAGGTCCCAGGAGGACTACAGGTCCCTACACCGGGGAGCTGTTTTTT,CASSQGPRRTTGPYTGELFF
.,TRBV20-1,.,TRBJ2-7,TGCAGTGCTAACAAGGGGAGCGAGCAGTACTTC,CSANKGSEQYF
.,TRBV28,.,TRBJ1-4,TGTGCCAGCAGTTTGTACGGGGGGGAACTGTTTTTT,CASSLYGGELFF
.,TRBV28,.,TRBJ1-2,TGTGCCAGCAGCCACCCTCCGGGGCCCGGTAACTATGGCTACACCTTC,CASSHPPGPGNYGYTF
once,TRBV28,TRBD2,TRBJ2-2,TGTGCCAGCAGCCCAACTAGCGCCCGTAAGACCGGGGAGCTGTTTTTT,CASSPTSARKTGELFF
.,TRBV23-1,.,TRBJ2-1,TGCGCCAGCAGTCCGGGGGATCATCCCCCGTGCCACAATGAGCAGTTCTTC,CASSPGDHPPCHNEQFF
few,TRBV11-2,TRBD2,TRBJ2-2,TGTGCCAGCAGAACCATAGCGGGAGGTTTCACCGGGGAGCTGTTTTTT,CASRTIAGGFTGELFF
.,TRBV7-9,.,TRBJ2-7,TGTGCCAGCAGCGGTCAGGTACTTCACTACGAGCAGTACTTC,CASSGQVLHYEQYF
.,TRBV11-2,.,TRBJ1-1,TGTGCCAGCAGCCTTTACTACCCCCCGGGATTGAACACTGAAGCTTTCTTT,CASSLYYPPGLNTEAFF
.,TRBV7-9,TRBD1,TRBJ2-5,TGTGCCAGCAGCGGGGGGACAGGCTACCAAGAGACCCAGTACTTC,CASSGGTGYQETQYF